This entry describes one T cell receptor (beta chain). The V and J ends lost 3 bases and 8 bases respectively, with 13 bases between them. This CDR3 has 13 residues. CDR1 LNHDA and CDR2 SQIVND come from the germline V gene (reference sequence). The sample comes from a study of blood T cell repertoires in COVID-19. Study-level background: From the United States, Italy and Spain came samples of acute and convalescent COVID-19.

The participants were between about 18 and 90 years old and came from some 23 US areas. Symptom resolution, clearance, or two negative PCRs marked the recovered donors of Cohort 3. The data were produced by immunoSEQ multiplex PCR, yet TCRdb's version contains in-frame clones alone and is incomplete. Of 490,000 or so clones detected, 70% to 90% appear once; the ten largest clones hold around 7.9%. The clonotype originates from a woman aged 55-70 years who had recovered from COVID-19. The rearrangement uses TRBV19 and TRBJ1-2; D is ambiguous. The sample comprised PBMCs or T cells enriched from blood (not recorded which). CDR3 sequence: CASSIGPLWGYTF. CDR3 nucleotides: TGTGCCAGTAGTATTGGCCCGTTATGGGGCTACACCTTC. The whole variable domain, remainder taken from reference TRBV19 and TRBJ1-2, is DGGITQSPKYLFRKEGQNVTLSCEQNLNHDAMYWYRQDPGQGLRLIYYSQIVNDFQKGDIAEGYSVSREKKESFPLTVTSAQKNPTAFYLCASSIGPLWGYTFGSGTRLTVV.